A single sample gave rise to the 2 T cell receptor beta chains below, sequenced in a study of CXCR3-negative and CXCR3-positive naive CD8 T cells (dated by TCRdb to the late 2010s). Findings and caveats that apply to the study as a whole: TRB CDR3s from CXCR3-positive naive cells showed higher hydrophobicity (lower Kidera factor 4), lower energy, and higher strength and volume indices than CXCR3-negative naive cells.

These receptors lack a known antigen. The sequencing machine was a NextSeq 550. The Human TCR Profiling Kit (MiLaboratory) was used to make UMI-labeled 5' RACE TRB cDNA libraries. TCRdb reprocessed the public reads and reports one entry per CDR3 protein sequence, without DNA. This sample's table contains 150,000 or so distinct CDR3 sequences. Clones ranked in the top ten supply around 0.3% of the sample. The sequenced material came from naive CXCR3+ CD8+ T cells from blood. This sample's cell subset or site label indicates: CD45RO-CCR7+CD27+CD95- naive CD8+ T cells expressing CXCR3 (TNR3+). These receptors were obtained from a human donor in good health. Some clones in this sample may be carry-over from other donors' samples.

The CDR3 here is CASSLNLQGMNTGELFF. The genes are TRBV6-2 or TRBV6-3 and TRBJ2-2; with no DNA, the TCRdb D assignment of TRBD1 cannot be verified. The CDR3 consists of 17 residues. Germline CDR1 and CDR2: MNHEY and SVGEGT.

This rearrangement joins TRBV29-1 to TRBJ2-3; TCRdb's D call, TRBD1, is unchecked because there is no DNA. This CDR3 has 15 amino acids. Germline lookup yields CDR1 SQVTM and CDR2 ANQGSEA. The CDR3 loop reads CSVDEGGQVTDTQYF.